These 4 T cell receptor beta chains share one sample of origin, sequenced in a study of blood T cell repertoires in COVID-19. Profiled with immunoSEQ multiplex PCR; TCRdb holds only in-frame clones, not every one. Of about 370,000 clones listed, about 90% are singletons. Sequencing was done on a sample of peripheral blood. The receptor set was obtained from a woman in her twenties or thirties with COVID-19, enrolled during active disease.

Comments on this clone: Other DNA sequences in the sample encode the same CDR3. The DNA of the CDR3 is TGTGCCAGCAGTTTAAGGGGGAACACTGAAGCTTTCTTT. It specifies CASSLRGNTEAFF. The chain combines TRBV12-3 or TRBV12-4 with TRBJ1-1, with a tentative D call TRBD1 (5 bases). The V gene lost 2 bases and the J gene lost 1 base, with 5 bases spanning the gap. The CDR3 is 13 residues long.

The chain joins TRBV5-1 to TRBJ2-3; D is unresolved. The CDR3 runs 15 residues. The germline CDR1 and CDR2 sequences are SGHRS and YFSETQ. V lost 0 bases to trimming and J lost 2 bases, with 10 bases between them. The CDR3 DNA follows: TGCGCCAGCAGCTTGGAACCTTCCTACACAGATACGCAGTATTTT. Translation: CASSLEPSYTDTQYF.

This chain connects TRBV19 to TRBJ1-6; 11 bases agree with TRBD1. The germline CDR1 and CDR2 sequences are LNHDA and SQIVND (reference sequence). V lost 3 bases and J lost 8; bases outside the gene matches: 9. This CDR3 spans 17 amino acids. The CDR3 DNA reads TGTGCCAGTAGTATTGATCGGACAGGGGGCTCGGATTCACCCCTCCACTTT. Protein: CASSIDRTGGSDSPLHF.

The rearrangement uses TRBV7-9 and TRBJ2-1, with 7 bases identical to TRBD1. Germline-derived CDR1 and CDR2 are SEHNR and FQNEAQ (reference sequence). J gave up 1 base and V 5 bases, and 2 bases lay outside the gene matches. The CDR3 is 14 amino acids. CDR3 DNA sequence: TGTGCCAGCAGCACACAGGGGTCCTACAATGAGCAGTTCTTC. Residues: CASSTQGSYNEQFF.